This entry describes one T cell receptor beta chain. This clonotype was detected many times. There is no known antigen for this receptor. Per-nucleotide qualities are absent, and no much larger clonotype sits a single base away. The entry originates in a study of T-cell reconstitution after alpha-beta-depleted transplantation in children (dated by TCRdb to about 2016). Regarding the study in general: T-cell immune reconstitution after TCRalphabeta/CD19-depleted allogeneic hematopoietic cell transplantation in children was quantitatively tracked in the study by means of TCR repertoire profiling.

At the junction V is shortened by 1 base and J by 8 bases, with 11 bases in between. The CDR3 has 14 amino acids, counting the end cysteine and phenylalanine. The CDR3 DNA has 42 bases and is translated from base 1. CDR1 is given as SGHVS and CDR2 as FNYEAQ, both from the germline V gene. The receptor library was made with PCR. Data came from an Illumina HiSeq 2500. To normalize quantification of the TCRbeta repertoire, the TCR libraries were built with molecular barcoding that relied on unique molecular identifiers. Through fastp at Q25 and MiXCR, TCRdb rebuilt clones from the public reads, retaining in-frame beta chains. Rows are unified per CDR3 protein, each entry keeping the most common DNA and genes. A total of under 450,000 distinct CDR3 sequences appear in this sample, more than 10% of them only once. Jointly, the top ten make up approximately 4.2% of the sample.

The receptor chain draws on TRBV7-6 and TRBJ2-2; too little of a D gene remains to name it. The receptor's source is a human donor who donated a stem cell graft to a child with Fanconi anemia. Sequences were derived from PBMCs, sampled from the stem cell graft. The nucleotide sequence is TGTGCCAGCAGCTTAGTATCGGGTTCGGGGGAGCTGTTTTTT. The resulting protein is CASSLVSGSGELFF.